This T cell receptor (beta chain) was recovered during a study of blood T cell repertoires in COVID-19. About the research overall: The United States, Italy and Spain provided the acute and convalescent COVID-19 samples. The analysed material was cDNA or gDNA that came from T cells, B-cell-depleted T cells, or PBMCs.

Clones were sequenced by immunoSEQ multiplex PCR, and TCRdb holds only the in-frame ones, with some missing. The sample lists about 46,000 clones; around nine tenths were seen once. The specimen sequenced was peripheral blood. This sequence was found in a human donor with active COVID-19. The donor label of this sample is uncertain.

DNA of the CDR3: TGCGCCAGCAGCCAAGAGTTCAGAAGCTCCTACAATGAGCAGTTCTTC. Translating gives CASSQEFRSSYNEQFF. This rearrangement joins TRBV4-3 to TRBJ2-1; D not certain. This CDR3 region has 16 residues. CDR1 and CDR2 from the germline V gene are LGHNA and YSLEER. V lost 0 bases, J lost 0 bases, and 9 bases lay in between.